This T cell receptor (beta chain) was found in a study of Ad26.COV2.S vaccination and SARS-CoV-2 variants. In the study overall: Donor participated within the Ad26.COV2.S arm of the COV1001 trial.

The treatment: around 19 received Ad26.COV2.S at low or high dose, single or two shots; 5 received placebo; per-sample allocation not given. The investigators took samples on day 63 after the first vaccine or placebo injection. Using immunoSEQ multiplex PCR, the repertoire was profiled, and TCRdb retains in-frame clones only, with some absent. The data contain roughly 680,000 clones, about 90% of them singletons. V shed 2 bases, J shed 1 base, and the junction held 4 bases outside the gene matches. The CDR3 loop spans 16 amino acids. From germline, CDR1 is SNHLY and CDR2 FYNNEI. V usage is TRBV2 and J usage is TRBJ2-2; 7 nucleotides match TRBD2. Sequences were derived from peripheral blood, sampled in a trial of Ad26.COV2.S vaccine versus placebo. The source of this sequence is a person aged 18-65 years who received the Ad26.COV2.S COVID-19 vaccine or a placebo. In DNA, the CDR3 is TGTGCCAGCAGTGAAAGGGCTAGCGGGAACACCGGGGAGCTGTTTTTT. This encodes CASSERASGNTGELFF.